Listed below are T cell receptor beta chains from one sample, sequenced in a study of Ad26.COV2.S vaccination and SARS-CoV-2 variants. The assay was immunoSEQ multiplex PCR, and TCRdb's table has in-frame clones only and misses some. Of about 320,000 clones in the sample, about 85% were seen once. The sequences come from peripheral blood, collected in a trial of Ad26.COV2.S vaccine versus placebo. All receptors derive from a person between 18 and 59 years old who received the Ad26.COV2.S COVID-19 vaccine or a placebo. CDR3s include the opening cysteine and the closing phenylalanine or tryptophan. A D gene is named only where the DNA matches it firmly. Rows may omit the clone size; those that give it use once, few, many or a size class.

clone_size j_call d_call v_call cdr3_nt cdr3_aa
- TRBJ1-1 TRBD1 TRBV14 TGTGCCAGCAGGTTAGACAGGGTAGGCACTGAAGCTTTCTTT CASRLDRVGTEAFF
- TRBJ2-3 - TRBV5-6 TGTGCCAGCAGCTTGGGGAACACAGATACGCAGTATTTT CASSLGNTDTQYF
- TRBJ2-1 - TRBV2 TGTGCCAGCAGTCGGGACTTAGGCAATGAGCAGTTCTTC CASSRDLGNEQFF
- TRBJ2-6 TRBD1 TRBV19 TGTGCCAGTAGTATCCGCTCAGGGGGCGCTGGGGCCAACGTCCTGACTTTC CASSIRSGGAGANVLTF
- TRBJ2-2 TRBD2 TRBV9 TGTGCCAGCAGCGTAGCCCCTCCTAGCGGGGGGGCCGGGGAGCTGTTTTTT CASSVAPPSGGAGELFF
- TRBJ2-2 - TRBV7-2 TGTGCCAGCAGCCCCCGGCCCCAGGGTTTTGGGGAGCTGTTTTTT CASSPRPQGFGELFF
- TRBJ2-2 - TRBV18 TGTGCCAGCTCCCCGAGAGGGGACACCGGGGAGCTGTTTTTT CASSPRGDTGELFF
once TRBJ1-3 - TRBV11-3 TGTGCCAGCAATTCAGGGGCTGGAAACACCATATATTTT CASNSGAGNTIYF
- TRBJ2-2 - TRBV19 TGTGCCAGTAGTATAGAGTCGCACGGGGAGCTGTTTTTT CASSIESHGELFF
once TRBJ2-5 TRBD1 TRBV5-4 TGTGCCAGCAGCGGTGGACAGGGCATCCAGTACTTC CASSGGQGIQYF
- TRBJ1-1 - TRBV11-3 TGTGCCAGCAGCCGATCCAACACTGAAGCTTTCTTT CASSRSNTEAFF
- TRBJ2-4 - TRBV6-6 TGTGCCAGCAGTCCCTGGACTGAGGAAAACATTCAGTACTTC CASSPWTEENIQYF
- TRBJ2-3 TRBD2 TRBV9 TGTGCCAGCAGCGTAGGCGGGACTAGCGGCACAGATACGCAGTATTTT CASSVGGTSGTDTQYF
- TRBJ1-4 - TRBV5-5 TGTGCCAGCAGTCTCGACGGGGGGGATGAAAAACTGTTTTTT CASSLDGGDEKLFF
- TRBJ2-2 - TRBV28 TGTGCCAGCAGTTGGGGGTTTAGTTTCAATCCATACACCGGGGAGCTGTTTTTT CASSWGFSFNPYTGELFF
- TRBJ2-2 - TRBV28 TGTGCCAGCAGTTTATGGGGGGGACAGACCATGAACACCGGGGAGCTGTTTTTT CASSLWGGQTMNTGELFF
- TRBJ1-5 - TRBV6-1 TGTGCCAGCAGTGACCTGACAGTTCGCGGTCAGCCCCAGCATTTT CASSDLTVRGQPQHF
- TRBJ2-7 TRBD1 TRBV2 TGTGCCAGCAGTGGAGACAGGGGGAGCTCCTACGAGCAGTACTTC CASSGDRGSSYEQYF
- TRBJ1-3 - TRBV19 TGTGCCAGTAGTATCCCGTCAGGGTTTTTTCCTGGAAACACCATATATTTT CASSIPSGFFPGNTIYF
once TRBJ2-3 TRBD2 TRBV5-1 TGCGCCAGCAGCTTACTAGCGGGGGGCCACACAGATACGCAGTATTTT CASSLLAGGHTDTQYF
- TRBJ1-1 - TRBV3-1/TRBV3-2 TGTGCCAGCAGCCAGCCGGGGGGTGGAACTGAAGCTTTCTTT CASSQPGGGTEAFF
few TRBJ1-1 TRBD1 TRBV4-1 TGCGCCAGCAGCAGCGGGACAGGGAGGAACACTGAAGCTTTCTTT CASSSGTGRNTEAFF
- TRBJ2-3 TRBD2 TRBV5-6 TGTGCCAGCAGCCCCCGGTGGACTAGCGGAAACACAGATACGCAGTATTTT CASSPRWTSGNTDTQYF
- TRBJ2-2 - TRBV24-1 TGTGCCACCAGTGACCAAACGGACACCGGGGAGCTGTTTTTT CATSDQTDTGELFF
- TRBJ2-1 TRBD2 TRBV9 TGTGCCAGCAGCGTAGGAGCGGGACCCTACAATGAGCAGTTCTTC CASSVGAGPYNEQFF
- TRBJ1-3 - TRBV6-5 TGTGCCAGCGGATTCAAGGACCTCTCTGGAAACACCATATATTTT CASGFKDLSGNTIYF
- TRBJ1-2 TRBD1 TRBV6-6 TGTGCCAGCAGTTACTCGCTACAGGGGCCCTATGGCTACACCTTC CASSYSLQGPYGYTF
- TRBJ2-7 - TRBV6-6 TGTGCCAGCAGTTCTTTCGGGGACGAGCAGTACTTC CASSSFGDEQYF
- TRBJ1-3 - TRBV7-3 TGTGCCAGCAGCCCCCGGGCAGGGGAAAACACCATATATTTT CASSPRAGENTIYF
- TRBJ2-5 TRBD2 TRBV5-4 TGTGCCAGCAGCCTCCATGCGGGGGGGATGCAAGAGACCCAGTACTTC CASSLHAGGMQETQYF
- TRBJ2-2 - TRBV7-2 TGTGCCAGCAGGGGGCAGGGGAGGGCCGGGGAGCTGTTTTTT CASRGQGRAGELFF
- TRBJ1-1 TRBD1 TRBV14 TGTGCCAGCAGCCAACCCTGGTACAGGGGGCGAGAGACTGAAGCTTTCTTT CASSQPWYRGRETEAFF
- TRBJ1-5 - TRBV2 TGTGCCAGCAGTCAGATCCGGCAGCCCCAGCATTTT CASSQIRQPQHF
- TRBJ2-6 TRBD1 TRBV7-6 TGTGCCAGCAGGCCGGGGTCCGGGACAGGGGGCGATGGGGCCAACGTCCTGACTTTC CASRPGSGTGGDGANVLTF
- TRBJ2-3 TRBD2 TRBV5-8 TGTGCCAGCAGCCACGGGACTAGCGGGGTTGGAGATACGCAGTATTTT CASSHGTSGVGDTQYF
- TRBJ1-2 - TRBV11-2 TGTGCCAGCAGCTTACCAGGACAGTACTCCTATGGCTACACCTTC CASSLPGQYSYGYTF
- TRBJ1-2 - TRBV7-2 TGTGCCAGCAGCTTATTTCTAGCAGGGTATGGAGGCTACACCTTC CASSLFLAGYGGYTF
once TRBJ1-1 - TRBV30 TGTGCCTGGAGTGTATCCTGGAACGAAGCTTTCTTT CAWSVSWNEAFF
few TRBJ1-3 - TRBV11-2 TGTGCCAGCAGCTCGCCTGGAAACACCATATATTTT CASSSPGNTIYF
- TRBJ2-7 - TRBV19 TGTGCCAGTAGGATTGTAGGGACGGGGACCTACGAGCAGTACTTC CASRIVGTGTYEQYF
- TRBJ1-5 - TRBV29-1 TGCAGCGTTGGAAATAGCAATCAGCCCCAGCATTTT CSVGNSNQPQHF
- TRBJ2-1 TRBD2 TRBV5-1 TGCGCCAGCAGCTTGGGGTTAGCGGGGGCCTACAATGAGCAGTTCTTC CASSLGLAGAYNEQFF
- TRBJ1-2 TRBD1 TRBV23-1 TGCGCCAGCAGTCAAGAGGTATTAGACAGGGGGGACACTAACTATGGCTACACCTTC CASSQEVLDRGDTNYGYTF
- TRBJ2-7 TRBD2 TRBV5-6 TGTGCCAGCAGCTCGACCCGACTAGCGGGACTCGAGCAGTACTTC CASSSTRLAGLEQYF
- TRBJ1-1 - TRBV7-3 TGTGCCAGCAGCTTAAGGGGAACAGGGAAAACTGAAGCTTTCTTT CASSLRGTGKTEAFF
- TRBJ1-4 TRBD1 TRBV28 TGTGCCAGCAGTTTCCCGAGACAGGGGATGCAAAAACTGTTTTTT CASSFPRQGMQKLFF
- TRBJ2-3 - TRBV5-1 TGCGCCAGCAGCTTGGGGACAGAAGCTAGCACAGATACGCAGTATTTT CASSLGTEASTDTQYF